What follows are 23 T cell receptor beta chains derived from one specimen sequenced in a study of cytomegalovirus exposure and HLA in healthy donors. In the PCR, 60 Vbeta and 13 Jbeta primers were used. Only in-frame clones appear in the TCRdb table, and some are missing; sequencing was by immunoSEQ multiplex PCR. Found here are around 170,000 clones, roughly 82% of them singletons; the top ten hold around 3%. Sequencing was done on a sample of PBMCs. These receptors were taken from a woman aged 50 to 65 in good health and CMV-seropositive.

The rearrangement links TRBV30 to TRBJ1-2; the D is unclear. The CDR3 covers 11 residues. The germline V gene encodes CDR1 GTSNPN and CDR2 SVGIG (reference sequence). The germline V and J ends were trimmed by 2 bases and 4 bases, with 5 bases remaining between them. The CDR3 region is CAWSPIYGYTF. The CDR3, as DNA: TGTGCCTGGAGTCCTATCTATGGCTACACCTTC.

The V call is TRBV15, the J call TRBJ1-1; 8 bases are a match to TRBD1. With 1 base clipped from V and 4 bases from J, the junction kept 5 bases outside the gene matches. Per germline, CDR1 LNHNV and CDR2 YYDKDF (reference sequence). This CDR3 region has 15 residues. The CDR3 nucleotides read TGTGCCACCAGCAGAGGCACTACAGGGGGCACTGAAGCTTTCTTT. Translating it yields CATSRGTTGGTEAFF.

The chain has TRBV7-8 and TRBJ1-2, with TRBD1 identical over 7 bases. Unmatched junction bases numbered 11, after V lost 5 bases and J lost 8 bases. The CDR3 consists of 14 residues. Germline-derived CDR1 and CDR2 are SGHVS and FQNEAQ. The CDR3 sequence: CASSRGTATGGYTF. DNA for the CDR3: TGTGCCAGCAGCCGAGGGACAGCTACTGGGGGCTACACCTTC. The whole variable domain, remainder taken from reference TRBV7-8 and TRBJ1-2, is GAGVSQSPRYKVAKRGQDVALRCDPISGHVSLFWYQQALGQGPEFLTYFQNEAQLDKSGLPSDRFFAERPEGSVSTLKIQRTQQEDSAVYLCASSRGTATGGYTFGSGTRLTVV.

The rearrangement uses TRBV7-6 and TRBJ1-5; perhaps TRBD1 as D (5 bases). The CDR3 covers 13 residues. CDR1 and CDR2 from the germline V gene are SGHVS and FNYEAQ. The V end was cut by 5 bases, the J end by 4 bases, with 9 bases between. CDR3 amino acids: CASSPPGNQPQHF. CDR3 nucleotide sequence: TGTGCCAGCAGCCCCCCAGGGAATCAGCCCCAGCATTTT.

With respect to this clone: At one end the junction does not follow the germline gene, possibly because of a read error. This chain links TRBV7-9 with TRBJ1-2; TRBD1 is a possible D gene (5 bases). Germline loops: CDR1 SEHNR, CDR2 FQNEAQ (reference sequence). The CDR3 has 13 amino acids. The CDR3 nucleotides are TGTTCCAGCAGCTACCCGGGGGATTATGGCTACACCTTC. Translating gives CSSSYPGDYGYTF.

A single count supports this clone. At one end the junction does not follow the germline gene, possibly because of a read error. V is TRBV7-9 and J is TRBJ2-2; TRBD2 agrees at 7 bases. CDR1 and CDR2 from the germline V gene are SEHNR and FQNEAQ (reference sequence). CDR3 length: 18 residues. Written as DNA, the CDR3 is TGTTCCAGCAGCTTAAAGCCGCTGCGGGGGACGAACACCGGGGAGCTGTTTTTT. Translation: CSSSLKPLRGTNTGELFF.

J is TRBJ1-5 and V is TRBV19; unclear D gene. V lost 5 bases and J lost 0, with 8 bases in between. The CDR3 extends over 14 amino acids. Germline CDR1 is LNHDA and CDR2 is SQIVND (reference sequence). CDR3 sequence: CASSRSFSNQPQHF. The DNA for the CDR3 is TGTGCCAGTAGTCGGAGCTTTAGCAATCAGCCCCAGCATTTT.

Points on this clone: Germline and junction disagree at one end, which may indicate a read error. The rearrangement uses TRBV7-2 and TRBJ1-5; 8 nucleotides align to TRBD1. Germline loops: CDR1 SGHTA, CDR2 FQGNSA. The CDR3 spans 15 residues. In DNA form, the CDR3 reads TGCGCCAGCAGCCAAGAATACAGGGGGAATCAGCCCCAGCATTTT. Its translation is CASSQEYRGNQPQHF.

This clone was counted only a few times. This chain uses TRBV2 with TRBJ2-5; 9 nucleotides agree with TRBD2. The trim removed 7 bases at V and 10 bases at J, leaving 13 bases unmatched. The CDR3 spans 14 residues. Germline V gene lookup returns CDR1 SNHLY and CDR2 FYNNEI. The CDR3 sequence is CASMGIAGARIQYF. The CDR3 DNA reads TGTGCCAGCATGGGGATAGCGGGGGCCCGAATCCAGTACTTC.

In this sample, this clone turned up a few times. The V call is TRBV28, the J call TRBJ2-1; 9 bases map to TRBD2. CDR1 and CDR2 (germline): MDHEN, SYDVKM. J gave up 10 bases and V 3 bases, and 7 bases lay outside the gene matches. This CDR3 contains 14 residues. The CDR3 loop reads CASSLAGGLREQFF. In nucleotides, the CDR3 is TGTGCCAGCAGTTTGGCGGGGGGGCTCCGGGAGCAGTTCTTC.

The chain joins TRBV10-1 to TRBJ2-1, with 10 nucleotides matching TRBD2. Germline-derived CDR1 and CDR2 are WNHNN and SYGVQD (reference sequence). Germline trimming cut 9 bases from V and 4 bases from J; bases unmatched to any gene: 9. The CDR3 has 15 residues. CDR3 protein: CARDPRTSGYNEQFF. The CDR3 region has the DNA TGCGCCAGAGACCCCCGGACTAGCGGTTACAATGAGCAGTTCTTC.

V usage is TRBV5-1 and J usage is TRBJ2-6, with no clear D. There are 18 residues in the CDR3. Germline loops: CDR1 SGHRS, CDR2 YFSETQ. Trimming took off 4 bases at V and 2 bases at J, with 19 bases between the two ends. The CDR3 spells CASSLWAGAAPGANVLTF. CDR3 bases: TGCGCCAGCAGCCTCTGGGCAGGTGCCGCCCCTGGGGCCAACGTCCTGACTTTC.

V and J are TRBV5-5 and TRBJ1-4; maybe TRBD1 (6 bases). Germline CDR1 and CDR2: SGHKS and YYEKEE (reference sequence). Trimming took off 4 bases at V and 7 bases at J, with 11 bases between the two ends. The CDR3 loop spans 13 amino acids. CDR3: CASSTRQAEKLFF. The CDR3 DNA reads TGTGCCAGCAGCACGAGACAGGCTGAAAAACTGTTTTTT.

The V gene is TRBV5-1, the J gene TRBJ1-5; TRBD1 agrees at 8 bases. Germline V gene lookup returns CDR1 SGHRS and CDR2 YFSETQ. The CDR3 length is 15 residues. V lost 1 base, J lost 3 bases, and 3 bases stayed unmatched. CDR3 sequence (DNA): TGCGCCAGCAGCTTGACGGGACAGGTCAATCAGCCCCAGCATTTT. Encoded protein: CASSLTGQVNQPQHF.

This chain connects TRBV6-6 to TRBJ2-5; D may be TRBD2 (6 bases). CDR1 and CDR2 from the germline V gene are MNHNY and SVGAGI (reference sequence). CDR3 size: 14 residues. The germline V and J ends were trimmed by 8 bases and 6 bases, with 19 bases remaining between them. The CDR3 protein is CASGPPGELKTQYF. As DNA, the CDR3 is TGTGCCAGCGGTCCCCCGGGGGAGCTAAAGACCCAGTACTTC.

The rearrangement joins TRBV12-2 to TRBJ2-1; the D call of TRBD2 is as the table states it, not checked on the DNA. TRBV12-2 corresponds to a pseudogene. The CDR3 runs to 16 residues. CDR3 nucleotide sequence: TGTGCAAGTCGCTTAGCGTGGCTGCGGCCATTAGATGAGCAGTTCTTC. Translating gives CASRLAWLRPLDEQFF.

The chain links TRBV9 to TRBJ2-3; 11 nucleotides match TRBD2. Trimming cost V 0 bases and J 6 bases; bases outside gene matches: 6. The length of the CDR3 is 16 residues. Germline CDR1 SGDLS, CDR2 YYNGEE. The CDR3 sequence is CASSVVAGGPRDTQYF. The DNA of the CDR3 is TGTGCCAGCAGCGTAGTAGCGGGGGGGCCGAGGGATACGCAGTATTTT. Looking up the rest from reference TRBV9 and TRBJ2-3 gives the full variable domain: DSGVTQTPKHLITATGQRVTLRCSPRSGDLSVYWYQQSLDQGLQFLIQYYNGEERAKGNILERFSAQQFPDLHSELNLSSLELGDSALYFCASSVVAGGPRDTQYFGPGTRLTVL.

This chain uses TRBV27 with TRBJ2-7; TRBD1 agrees at 7 bases. The V gene's germline CDR1 is MNHEY and CDR2 SMNVEV (reference sequence). The junction had 12 bases not matched to a gene; V was cut back by 2 bases and J by 2 bases. The CDR3 is 17 residues long. Here the CDR3 DNA reads TGTGCCAGCAGTTTACTTCCCTCGATCAGGGGGACCTACGAGCAGTACTTC. This codes for CASSLLPSIRGTYEQYF.

This clone has only one observation. The chain links TRBV16 to TRBJ1-2; no firm D call. The CDR3 sequence is 14 residues long. The V and J ends lost 1 base and 8 bases respectively, with 14 bases between them. Germline V CDR1 and CDR2: KGHSY, FQNENV. In DNA form, the CDR3 reads TGTGCCAGCAGCCAATTTGGACTAGGAGGCGGCTACACCTTC. It yields the protein CASSQFGLGGGYTF.

The chain couples TRBV18 to TRBJ2-7; D possibly corresponds to TRBD2 (7 bases). CDR1 and CDR2 from the germline V gene are KGHSH and LQKENI. Trimming shortened V by 6 bases and J by 4 bases, and 16 bases separated the two germline ends. The CDR3 is 14 residues long. CDR3 region: CASSLEGGKYEQYF. Here the CDR3 DNA reads TGTGCCAGCTCGCTGGAGGGGGGGAAGTACGAGCAGTACTTC.

This chain joins TRBV18 and TRBJ1-3; D possibly corresponds to TRBD1 (6 bases). This CDR3 comprises 15 residues. Trimming pared 1 base from V and 1 base from J, leaving 8 bases between. Germline CDR1 KGHSH, CDR2 LQKENI. The CDR3 DNA follows: TGTGCCAGCTCACCACGCAGGGGTTCTGGAAACACCATATATTTT. Amino acid sequence: CASSPRRGSGNTIYF. Using reference TRBV18 and TRBJ1-3 for the parts outside the CDR3, the full variable domain is NAGVMQNPRHLVRRRGQEARLRCSPMKGHSHVYWYRQLPEEGLKFMVYLQKENIIDESGMPKERFSAEFPKEGPSILRIQQVVRGDSAAYFCASSPRRGSGNTIYFGEGSWLTVV.

This clone was detected only a few times. J is TRBJ1-2 and V is TRBV7-9, with D perhaps matching TRBD1 (6 bases). Germline V gene data show CDR1 as SEHNR and CDR2 as FQNEAQ (reference sequence). Deletions cut 1 base from V and 2 bases from J, with 11 bases between. The CDR3 covers 15 residues. The CDR3 loop is CASSLGTGSNYGYTF. The CDR3 DNA follows: TGTGCCAGCAGCTTAGGAACAGGGTCAAACTATGGCTACACCTTC.

The chain links TRBV27 to TRBJ1-5; possible D gene TRBD1, 5 bases. The V gene lost 7 bases and the J gene lost 1 base, with 14 bases spanning the gap. The CDR3 contains 15 residues. The germline CDR1 and CDR2 sequences are MNHEY and SMNVEV (reference sequence). The CDR3 sequence: CASMSISGSNQPQHF. The CDR3 DNA reads TGTGCCAGCATGAGCATCTCAGGGAGCAATCAGCCCCAGCATTTT.